The rows below give T cell receptor beta chains drawn from one sample of a study of T cell repertoires in cytomegalovirus infection. TCRdb recomputed calls from the reads with MiXCR, one row per CDR3 protein. The sample records 600,000 to 700,000 distinct CDR3 sequences, around 30% being singletons. Antigens for these TCRs are unknown. The material sequenced was cultured PBMCs, taken from culture after CMV antigen stimulation. Receptors originate from a human donor in good health (CMV status not recorded). Some clones in this sample may be carry-over from other donors' samples. Each CDR3 is given with its conserved first and last residue. The D gene is left open where the match is weak. Clone size, where shown, is once, few, many, or a class for clones that have expanded.

clone size,D gene,J gene,V gene,CDR3 protein,CDR3 DNA
NA,NA,TRBJ1-2,TRBV4-1,CASSQVGDNYGYTF,TGCGCCAGCAGCCAAGTTGGGGATAACTATGGCTACACCTTC
NA,TRBD2,TRBJ2-5,TRBV7-2,CASSLVGSGGGETQYF,TGTGCCAGCAGCTTAGTAGGGAGCGGGGGAGGCGAGACCCAGTACTTC
NA,TRBD1,TRBJ2-1,TRBV24-1,CATRQGDEQFF,TGTGCCACCAGACAGGGGGATGAGCAGTTCTTC
few,NA,TRBJ2-7,TRBV7-7,CASHQTGLPHEQYF,TGTGCCAGCCACCAAACAGGGCTCCCCCACGAGCAGTACTTC
NA,NA,TRBJ1-2,TRBV7-2,CASSQAGGYTF,TGTGCCAGCAGTCAAGCGGGTGGCTACACCTTC
few,NA,TRBJ2-3,TRBV12-3/TRBV12-4,CASSPFLNGDTQYF,TGTGCCAGCAGCCCGTTTCTTAACGGGGATACGCAGTATTTT
once,NA,TRBJ1-4,TRBV14,CASSTGPIPEKLFF,TGTGCCAGCAGTACAGGGCCGATACCGGAAAAACTGTTTTTT
many,TRBD2,TRBJ2-5,TRBV7-2,CASTLSGRHQETQYF,TGTGCCAGCACCCTTAGCGGGAGGCACCAAGAGACCCAGTACTTC
once,NA,TRBJ1-1,TRBV20-1,CSASIGANTEAFF,TGCAGTGCTAGTATCGGCGCGAACACTGAAGCTTTCTTT
few,NA,TRBJ2-5,TRBV12-3/TRBV12-4,CASSLGFRTQYF,TGTGCCAGCAGTTTGGGCTTTAGAACCCAGTACTTC
NA,TRBD1,TRBJ2-2,TRBV7-2,CASSPRDSDLGELFF,TGTGCCAGCAGCCCGAGGGACAGTGATCTGGGGGAGCTGTTTTTT
NA,TRBD1,TRBJ2-7,TRBV20-1,CRVGQGLDYEQYF,TGCAGGGTGGGACAGGGGTTGGACTACGAGCAGTACTTC
many,NA,TRBJ2-7,TRBV7-8,CASSLGRGKSSYEQYF,TGTGCCAGCAGCTTAGGCCGTGGTAAAAGCTCCTACGAGCAGTACTTC
NA,NA,TRBJ2-1,TRBV4-1,CASSQVRPVHEQFF,TGCGCCAGCAGCCAAGTCCGGCCCGTCCATGAGCAGTTCTTC
NA,NA,TRBJ2-7,TRBV12-5,CASGFGRAYEQYF,TGTGCTAGTGGTTTTGGGCGGGCATACGAGCAGTACTTC
once,TRBD1,TRBJ2-5,TRBV4-1,CASSHTWDRKETQYF,TGTGCCAGCAGCCATACTTGGGACAGGAAGGAGACCCAGTACTTC
NA,TRBD1,TRBJ2-3,TRBV2,CASKDRVGADTQYF,TGTGCCAGCAAGGACAGGGTTGGGGCAGATACGCAGTATTTT
few,TRBD1,TRBJ2-7,TRBV19,CASTGDSSYEQYF,TGTGCCAGTACTGGGGACAGTTCCTACGAGCAGTACTTC
NA,NA,TRBJ1-1,TRBV12-3/TRBV12-4,CASSSRNVAGTEAFF,TGTGCCAGCAGTTCCCGGAACGTGGCGGGCACTGAAGCTTTCTTT
few,NA,TRBJ1-2,TRBV28,CASSLPEPYGYTF,TGTGCCAGCAGTTTACCGGAACCGTATGGCTACACCTTC